This T cell receptor (beta chain) was sequenced in a study of blood T cell repertoires in COVID-19. Study summary: T cells, B-cell-depleted T cells, or PBMCs supplied cDNA or gDNA.

The CDR3 runs 13 residues. The trim removed 4 bases at V and 7 bases at J, leaving 3 bases unmatched. From germline, CDR1 is SNHLY and CDR2 FYNNEI. Sequenced by immunoSEQ multiplex PCR; TCRdb stores in-frame clones only, minus some. The sample carries around 18,000 clones, around 77% recorded once. This sequence originates from a man between 65 and 80 years old with COVID-19, enrolled during active disease. This chain uses TRBV2 with TRBJ1-5, with TRBD1 matching over 8 bases. The specimen was peripheral blood. The CDR3 is CASSGTGNQPQHF. The CDR3 nucleotides read TGTGCCAGCAGTGGGACAGGGAACCAGCCCCAGCATTTT. The full variable domain, its missing parts supplied by reference TRBV2 and TRBJ1-5, is EPEVTQTPSHQVTQMGQEVILRCVPISNHLYFYWYRQILGQKVEFLVSFYNNEISEKSEIFDDQFSVERPDGSNFTLKIRSTKLEDSAMYFCASSGTGNQPQHFGDGTRLSIL.